This T cell receptor (beta chain) is drawn from a study of PD-1 blockade in classical Hodgkin lymphoma. Some clones are missing from TCRdb's copy, which holds only in-frame ones; the method was immunoSEQ multiplex PCR. Among 50,000 to 75,000 clones, roughly 91% were seen once, and the ten largest hold roughly 5.4%. Study findings and constraints: Patients were excluded if nivolumab began under 1 year after ASCT (the autologous transplant). By C4D1, diversity of CD4+ TCRs had risen significantly, whereas that of CD8+ TCRs had not. Complete responders had baseline diversity similar to newly diagnosed patients.

As for this clone: Its specificity is unknown.

CDR3 size: 14 residues. Looked up from germline, CDR1 is GTSNPN and CDR2 is SVGIG (reference sequence). The V gene lost 0 bases and the J gene lost 3 bases, with 8 bases spanning the gap. Exposure to brentuximab vedotin varied, and each patient had relapsed following autologous stem cell transplantation. The J gene is TRBJ2-2, the V gene TRBV30; no clear D. The sequence derives from a human donor with classical Hodgkin lymphoma. This specimen consisted of peripheral blood mononuclear cells (PBMCs), obtained before the second cycle of nivolumab. The CDR3 DNA sequence: TGTGCCTGGAGTGTCAGTTTGGACACCGGGGAGCTGTTTTTT. Translated: CAWSVSLDTGELFF.